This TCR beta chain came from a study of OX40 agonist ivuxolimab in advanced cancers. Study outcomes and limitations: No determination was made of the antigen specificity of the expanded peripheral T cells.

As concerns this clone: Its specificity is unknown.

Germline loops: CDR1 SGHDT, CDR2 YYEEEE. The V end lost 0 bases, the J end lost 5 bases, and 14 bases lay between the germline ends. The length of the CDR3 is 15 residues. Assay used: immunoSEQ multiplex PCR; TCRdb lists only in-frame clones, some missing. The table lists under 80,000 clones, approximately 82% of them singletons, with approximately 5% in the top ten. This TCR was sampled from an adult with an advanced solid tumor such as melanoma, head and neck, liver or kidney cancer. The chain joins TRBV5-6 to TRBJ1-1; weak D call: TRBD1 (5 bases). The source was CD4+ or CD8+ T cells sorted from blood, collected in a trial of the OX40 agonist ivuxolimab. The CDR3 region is CASSLGDLYQTEAFF. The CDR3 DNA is TGTGCCAGCAGCTTGGGGGACCTTTACCAAACTGAAGCTTTCTTT.